Each of the 21 T cell receptor beta chains below was sequenced from the same sample in a study of cytomegalovirus exposure and HLA in healthy donors. The PCR contained 60 Vbeta and 13 Jbeta primers. The method was immunoSEQ multiplex PCR; TCRdb's version includes in-frame clones alone and lacks a portion of them. There are about 120,000 clones in the sample; around two thirds occur only once, and over 8.5% lies in the top ten. The sample consisted of PBMCs. The receptor set was obtained from a woman in her thirties or forties in good health and CMV-seropositive.

The chain combines TRBV7-9 with TRBJ2-1; D might be TRBD1 (5 bases). This CDR3 spans 13 amino acids. From germline, CDR1 is SEHNR and CDR2 FQNEAQ (reference sequence). V was trimmed by 0 bases and J by 5 bases, leaving 5 bases between them. The CDR3: CASSLAGDNEQFF. CDR3 coding DNA: TGTGCCAGCAGCTTAGCAGGGGACAATGAGCAGTTCTTC. The full variable domain, in which reference TRBV7-9 and TRBJ2-1 provide the parts outside the CDR3, is DTGVSQNPRHKITKRGQNVTFRCDPISEHNRLYWYRQTLGQGPEFLTYFQNEAQLEKSRLLSDRFSAERPKGSFSTLEIQRTEQGDSAMYLCASSLAGDNEQFFGPGTRLTVL.

The CDR3 region is CASSEKGAGETQYF. The CDR3 DNA sequence: TGTGCCAGCAGTGAAAAGGGGGCTGGAGAGACCCAGTACTTC. The chain employs TRBV25-1 and TRBJ2-5; 7 positions match TRBD1. The CDR3 covers 14 residues. Germline V gene sequence: CDR1 MGHDK, CDR2 SYGVNS. The V and J ends lost 2 bases and 4 bases, in that order; junction bases with no gene match: 4. Supplemented by reference TRBV25-1 and TRBJ2-5, the full variable domain reads EADIYQTPRYLVIGTGKKITLECSQTMGHDKMYWYQQDPGMELHLIHYSYGVNSTEKGDLSSESTVSRIRTEHFPLTLESARPSHTSQYLCASSEKGAGETQYFGPGTRLLVL.

This clone was observed a single time. V and J are TRBV7-9 and TRBJ2-7; possibly TRBD1 for D (6 bases). Trimming stripped 4 bases from V and 0 bases from J, with 22 bases between. Germline V gene data show CDR1 as SEHNR and CDR2 as FQNEAQ (reference sequence). The CDR3 has 18 amino acids. The CDR3: CASSSKRSGQPFSYEQYF. CDR3 sequence (DNA): TGTGCCAGCAGCTCGAAGCGTTCGGGACAACCTTTCTCCTACGAGCAGTACTTC.

CDR3 amino acids: CASSYSASTDTQYF. The CDR3 DNA reads as TGTGCCAGCAGTTACTCGGCCTCCACAGATACGCAGTATTTT. The chain has TRBV6-5 and TRBJ2-3; no clear D gene. V was shortened by 0 bases and J by 2 bases, with 6 bases between the two germline ends. CDR1 and CDR2 (germline): MNHEY, SVGAGI. The CDR3 length is 14 residues.

The CDR3 DNA sequence: TGTGCCAGCAGTACGTACAGGGGGGATCAGCATTTT. Translated, it gives CASSTYRGDQHF. J is TRBJ1-5 and V is TRBV6-5, with 8 bases identical to TRBD1. Trimming removed 5 bases from V and 13 bases from J; junction bases left unmatched: 7. In germline, CDR1 is MNHEY, CDR2 SVGAGI. CDR3 size: 12 residues.

The rearrangement joins TRBV5-4 to TRBJ2-3; D may be TRBD2 (6 bases). CDR1 is SGHNT and CDR2 is YYREEE in the germline V gene (reference sequence). The CDR3 covers 15 residues. V dropped 4 bases and J dropped 2 bases, with 14 bases sitting between them. The CDR3 region has the DNA TGTGCCAGCAGCCCAAATAGCGGATTCACAGATACGCAGTATTTT. Its protein product is CASSPNSGFTDTQYF.

This chain connects TRBV19 to TRBJ2-1; D is unresolved. V was shortened by 7 bases and J by 3 bases, with 13 bases between the two germline ends. The CDR3 consists of 14 residues. Per the germline V gene, CDR1 is LNHDA and CDR2 is SQIVND (reference sequence). CDR3 in amino acids: CASTGTELYNEQFF. CDR3 coding DNA: TGTGCCAGTACTGGTACTGAACTCTACAATGAGCAGTTCTTC.

The J gene is TRBJ2-4, the V gene TRBV4-3, with 8 bases matching TRBD2. CDR3 length: 15 residues. V was clipped by 6 bases and J by 7 bases; unmatched bases: 11. CDR1 and CDR2 from the germline V gene are LGHNA and YSLEER. For the CDR3, the DNA is TGCGCCAGCAGTAATGCCGGGACTAGATGGAACATTCAGTACTTC. Amino acids: CASSNAGTRWNIQYF.

The V call is TRBV30, the J call TRBJ2-5; 9 bases map to TRBD1. In germline, CDR1 is GTSNPN, CDR2 SVGIG (reference sequence). The CDR3 is 15 residues long. Trimming took 4 bases from V and 2 from J; bases not matched to a gene: 8. This chain's CDR3 is CAWTLTGGQQETQYF. CDR3 DNA sequence: TGTGCCTGGACCTTGACAGGGGGACAGCAAGAGACCCAGTACTTC.

The CDR3 spells CASSQTGLIQETQYF. CDR3 bases: TGCGCCAGCAGCCAAACGGGACTTATTCAAGAGACCCAGTACTTC. The genes are TRBV4-3 and TRBJ2-5, with a possible D match to TRBD2 (6 bases). Germline assignment: CDR1 LGHNA and CDR2 YSLEER. Trimming took 2 bases from V and 2 from J, leaving 12 bases between them. The CDR3 is 15 amino acids.

This rearrangement joins TRBV6-6 to TRBJ2-2; D is unclear. The CDR3 runs to 13 residues. From germline, CDR1 is MNHNY and CDR2 SVGAGI (reference sequence). The V end was cut by 7 bases, the J end by 3 bases, with 9 bases between. The DNA of the CDR3 is TGTGCCAGCACCATTAGCTACACCGGGGAGCTGTTTTTT. Translating it yields CASTISYTGELFF.

The chain joins TRBV7-9 to TRBJ2-1; D may be TRBD2 (5 bases). The CDR3 has 14 residues. CDR1 is SEHNR, CDR2 FQNEAQ, per germline (reference sequence). V lost 7 bases and J 6 bases, leaving 16 bases between the germline ends. The CDR3 DNA reads as TGTGCCAGCACCCTGGGAGTATTGCTCAATGAGCAGTTCTTC. This gives the protein CASTLGVLLNEQFF.

This clone appeared a few times. V is TRBV6-1 and J is TRBJ2-5; 7 bases line up with TRBD1. The end of the DNA fits TRBJ2-7 better, so the J call may be wrong. Germline V lookup: CDR1 MNHNS, CDR2 SASEGT. This CDR3 has 15 amino acids. CDR3 in amino acids: CASSVRGGADYEQYF. The CDR3 DNA is TGTGCCAGCAGTGTCCGAGGGGGCGCCGACTACGAGCAGTACTTC.

The rearrangement joins TRBV7-8 to TRBJ1-1; D may be TRBD1 (6 bases). V lost 5 bases and J lost 4, with 17 bases in between. The CDR3 runs to 15 residues. The germline V gene encodes CDR1 SGHVS and CDR2 FQNEAQ. The CDR3 nucleotides are TGTGCCAGCAGCGGAAACAGGGTAGGCGGCACTGAAGCTTTCTTT. The encoded protein is CASSGNRVGGTEAFF. The full variable domain, rest sourced from reference TRBV7-8 and TRBJ1-1, is GAGVSQSPRYKVAKRGQDVALRCDPISGHVSLFWYQQALGQGPEFLTYFQNEAQLDKSGLPSDRFFAERPEGSVSTLKIQRTQQEDSAVYLCASSGNRVGGTEAFFGQGTRLTVV.

This chain's CDR3 is CASSGDSWETQYF. The CDR3 nucleotides read TGTGCCAGCAGTGGGGACAGTTGGGAGACCCAGTACTTC. The gene calls are TRBV28 and TRBJ2-5; 7 bases align to TRBD1. CDR3 length: 13 amino acids. Germline values: CDR1 MDHEN, CDR2 SYDVKM. With V trimmed by 5 bases and J by 5 bases, 5 bases remained unmatched.

There are a few counts of this clone. The J gene is TRBJ1-2, the V gene TRBV19; D is unclear. CDR1 is LNHDA and CDR2 is SQIVND in the germline V gene (reference sequence). The CDR3 contains 16 residues. Trimming took 6 bases from V and 0 from J, leaving 17 bases between them. CDR3 sequence (DNA): TGTGCCAGTAGCCCTTCTAGCCCGAATACTAACTATGGCTACACCTTC. It translates to CASSPSSPNTNYGYTF.

The chain has TRBV2 and TRBJ2-5; TRBD2 agrees at 8 bases. CDR3 size: 15 residues. Germline CDR1 reads SNHLY; CDR2 reads FYNNEI. Germline trimming cut 7 bases from V and 4 bases from J; bases unmatched to any gene: 11. The CDR3 DNA sequence: TGTGCCAGCAAGAGTAGTAGCGGGGCCCCAGAGACCCAGTACTTC. This encodes CASKSSSGAPETQYF.

V and J are TRBV7-2 and TRBJ1-1; D possibly corresponds to TRBD1 (6 bases). Trimming took off 5 bases at V and 4 bases at J, with 8 bases between the two ends. Per the germline V gene, CDR1 is SGHTA and CDR2 is FQGNSA. The CDR3 length is 12 residues. The CDR3 nucleotides read TGTGCCAGCAGCCTGGGGGCCACTGAAGCTTTCTTT. Amino acids: CASSLGATEAFF.

CDR3 bases: TGTGCCAGCAGCGATGGACTAGCGGAACTCTACGAGCAGTACTTC. Translating it yields CASSDGLAELYEQYF. The chain joins TRBV7-9 to TRBJ2-7; TRBD2 agrees at 10 bases. The length of the CDR3 is 15 residues. V lost 5 bases to trimming and J lost 3 bases; unmatched junction nucleotides: 7. The germline CDR1 and CDR2 sequences are SEHNR and FQNEAQ (reference sequence).

J is TRBJ2-7 and V is TRBV27; TRBD2 matches at 11 bases. Germline V lookup: CDR1 MNHEY, CDR2 SMNVEV (reference sequence). J lost 6 bases, V lost 10 bases, and 11 bases had no gene match. This CDR3 region has 14 residues. This CDR3 reads CATSVASGRREQYF. DNA for the CDR3: TGTGCCACCTCCGTGGCTAGCGGGAGGCGCGAGCAGTACTTC.

This clone showed up just a few times. The chain carries TRBV5-6 and TRBJ2-7, with 7 bases that match TRBD2. Per germline, CDR1 SGHDT and CDR2 YYEEEE. The ends lost 4 bases at V and 5 bases at J; junction bases unmatched: 6. The CDR3 length is 13 residues. The CDR3 loop is CASSPGGGDEQYF. As DNA, the CDR3 is TGTGCCAGCAGCCCGGGGGGAGGGGACGAGCAGTACTTC.